What follows are 29 T cell receptor beta chains derived from one specimen sequenced in a study of T cells in Graves' hyperthyroidism and ophthalmopathy. Amplified TCR beta CDR3 regions derived from RNA transcripts. The primer set for the first-round RT-PCR of the TCR CDR3 was HTBI. MiXCR was run by TCRdb on the multiplex PCR reads, yielding one entry per CDR3 protein. This sample yields about 360,000 distinct CDR3 sequences, of which roughly 13% are seen a single time; roughly 9.2% belongs to the top ten. Sequencing input: blood. The receptors were gathered from a young woman with Graves' hyperthyroidism.

This clonotype came up many times. This chain connects TRBV20-1 to TRBJ1-5, with TRBD1 matching over 10 bases. This CDR3 comprises 14 residues. V shed 5 bases, J shed 1 base, and the junction held 2 bases outside the gene matches. Germline CDR1 reads DFQATT; CDR2 reads SNEGSKA (reference sequence). This CDR3 reads CSARQGASNQPQHF. In DNA, the CDR3 is TGCAGTGCTCGACAGGGGGCCAGCAATCAGCCCCAGCATTTT.

Ten or more counts support this clonotype. This chain links TRBV2 with TRBJ1-1, with D tentatively TRBD1 (6 bases). Trimming removed 1 base at V and 8 bases at J, with 17 bases between. The CDR3 has 15 amino acids. Germline V lookup: CDR1 SNHLY, CDR2 FYNNEI. The CDR3 sequence: CASSEGGGDIGEAFF. CDR3 bases: TGTGCCAGCAGTGAAGGGGGTGGGGACATAGGGGAAGCTTTCTTT.

This rearrangement joins TRBV6-5 to TRBJ1-1; D call uncertain. CDR1 and CDR2 from the germline V gene are MNHEY and SVGAGI. The CDR3 covers 14 residues. V shed 0 bases and J shed 5 bases, with 10 bases lying between them. CDR3 nucleotide sequence: TGTGCCAGCAGTTACTCGATAGGAGGGACTGAAGCTTTCTTT. It is translated as CASSYSIGGTEAFF.

This chain connects TRBV29-1 to TRBJ2-5; 9 positions match TRBD2. The germline V gene encodes CDR1 SQVTM and CDR2 ANQGSEA. There are 15 residues in the CDR3. Trimming took 6 bases from V and 0 from J; bases not matched to a gene: 8. CDR3 sequence: CSVGVAGENQETQYF. The CDR3 DNA is TGCAGCGTGGGGGTAGCGGGGGAAAACCAAGAGACCCAGTACTTC.

This clonotype was detected many times. The chain couples TRBV28 to TRBJ2-7, with D unresolved. Germline CDR1 MDHEN, CDR2 SYDVKM. V shed 5 bases and J shed 2 bases, with 10 bases lying between them. This CDR3 has 13 residues. The chain's CDR3 is CASSGVFPYEQYF. The CDR3 nucleotides read TGTGCCAGCAGTGGGGTTTTTCCCTACGAGCAGTACTTC.

This clonotype was seen repeatedly, ten times or more. The chain recombines TRBV29-1 with TRBJ1-1; D is uncertain. The CDR3 has 12 residues. CDR1 SQVTM and CDR2 ANQGSEA come from the germline V gene. V was clipped by 3 bases and J by 4 bases, with 9 bases between them. The CDR3 DNA follows: TGCAGCGTTGAGCCCTGGGGCACTGAAGCTTTCTTT. Translation: CSVEPWGTEAFF.

This clonotype was detected ten times or more. This sequence joins TRBV3-1 and TRBJ2-4; TRBD2 matches 10 bases. The CDR3 contains 17 residues. The germline CDR1 and CDR2 sequences are LGHDT and YNNKEL (reference sequence). V trimming: 3 bases; J trimming: 1 base; junction bases outside the gene matches: 6. The CDR3 coding sequence is TGTGCCAGCAGCCACGGAGGACTAGCGGTCGCCAAAAACATTCAGTACTTC. Its protein is CASSHGGLAVAKNIQYF. The full variable domain, completed using reference TRBV3-1 and TRBJ2-4, is DTAVSQTPKYLVTQMGNDKSIKCEQNLGHDTMYWYKQDSKKFLKIMFSYNNKELIINETVPNRFSPKSPDKAHLNLHINSLELGDSAVYFCASSHGGLAVAKNIQYFGAGTRLSVL.

This clonotype was seen many times. The chain is built from TRBV27 and TRBJ2-1; 7 bases are shared with TRBD1. Germline V gene lookup returns CDR1 MNHEY and CDR2 SMNVEV (reference sequence). Trimming at V came to 8 bases and at J to 5 bases, leaving 9 bases not matched to a gene. CDR3 length: 14 residues. CDR3 nucleotide sequence: TGTGCCAGCTCTCGAGGGGGCTTGAACAATGAGCAGTTCTTC. It is translated as CASSRGGLNNEQFF.

In this sample, this clonotype turned up many times. The rearrangement joins TRBV12-3 or TRBV12-4 to TRBJ1-3, with 8 positions matching TRBD1. The CDR3 has 17 amino acids. The ends lost 5 bases at V and 0 bases at J; junction bases unmatched: 9. CDR3 sequence reads: CASSPWTGSDSGNTIYF. In DNA form, the CDR3 reads TGTGCCAGCAGTCCCTGGACAGGGAGTGACTCTGGAAACACCATATATTTT.

Many counts were recorded for this clonotype. The genes are TRBV7-8 and TRBJ1-1; D is perhaps TRBD1 (5 bases). V lost 0 bases to trimming and J lost 4 bases, with 21 bases between them. The germline gives CDR1 SGHVS, CDR2 FQNEAQ. This CDR3 comprises 18 residues. CDR3 bases: TGTGCCAGCAGCTTAGCGCAGGGTTTCCGTCTGATTCTCACTGAAGCTTTCTTT. Its protein is CASSLAQGFRLILTEAFF.

This clonotype was counted many times. This rearrangement joins TRBV7-2 to TRBJ1-5; D is perhaps TRBD1 (6 bases). This CDR3 spans 14 amino acids. In germline, CDR1 is SGHTA, CDR2 FQGNSA. V was cut by 6 bases and J by 5 bases, with 14 bases left in between. In DNA form, the CDR3 reads TGTGCCAGCAGTTCCACAGGGCTCTATCAGCCCCAGCATTTT. Protein: CASSSTGLYQPQHF.

At least ten counts were recorded for this clonotype. The chain joins TRBV7-2 to TRBJ1-1, with TRBD1 as a possible D gene (5 bases). Germline lookup yields CDR1 SGHTA and CDR2 FQGNSA. The CDR3 totals 14 residues. The V gene lost 5 bases and the J gene lost 3 bases, with 13 bases spanning the gap. CDR3 bases: TGTGCCAGCAGCACCGCTCAGGGACACACTGAAGCTTTCTTT. Protein: CASSTAQGHTEAFF. The full variable domain, in which reference TRBV7-2 and TRBJ1-1 provide the parts outside the CDR3, is GAGVSQSPSNKVTEKGKDVELRCDPISGHTALYWYRQSLGQGLEFLIYFQGNSAPDKSGLPSDRFSAERTGGSVSTLTIQRTQQEDSAVYLCASSTAQGHTEAFFGQGTRLTVV.

V usage is TRBV11-2 and J usage is TRBJ1-2; D unresolved. This CDR3 comprises 15 residues. Per the germline V gene, CDR1 is SGHAT and CDR2 is FQNNGV. Trimming removed 2 bases at V and 2 bases at J, with 12 bases between. DNA of the CDR3: TGTGCCAGCAGCTTATTGCCCCGGCCCAACTATGGCTACACCTTC. Translating it yields CASSLLPRPNYGYTF.

In its sample, this clonotype was seen many times. V and J are TRBV6-2 or TRBV6-3 and TRBJ1-1; no clear D gene. Germline lookup yields CDR1 MNHEY and CDR2 SVGEGT. V shed 10 bases and J shed 3 bases, with 12 bases lying between them. The length of the CDR3 is 12 residues. CDR3 in DNA: TGTGCCACCACGGAGAGGGACACTGAAGCTTTCTTT. Translation: CATTERDTEAFF.

The chain couples TRBV7-3 to TRBJ2-2; TRBD2 matches at 7 bases. CDR3 size: 18 residues. J lost 5 bases, V lost 5 bases, and 17 bases had no gene match. Germline lookup yields CDR1 SGHTA and CDR2 FQGTGA. The CDR3 spells CASSLPAYAGVRTGELFF. The CDR3 nucleotides read TGTGCCAGCAGCCTCCCCGCCTATGCGGGGGTGCGTACCGGGGAGCTGTTTTTT.

In this sample, this clonotype turned up many times. The J gene is TRBJ2-7, the V gene TRBV5-1; D possibly corresponds to TRBD1 (5 bases). V lost 2 bases, J lost 3 bases, and 9 bases lay in between. The CDR3 has 13 amino acids. In germline, CDR1 is SGHRS, CDR2 YFSETQ. This CDR3 is CASSLGAYYEQYF. As DNA, the CDR3 is TGCGCCAGCAGCTTAGGGGCTTACTACGAGCAGTACTTC.

This clonotype was picked up many times. V is TRBV12-3 or TRBV12-4 and J is TRBJ1-1; tentative D call: TRBD1 (5 bases). Trimming took off 2 bases at V and 5 bases at J, with 9 bases between the two ends. The CDR3 has 13 residues. The CDR3 is CASSLIRVTEAFF. CDR3 in DNA: TGTGCCAGCAGTTTAATCAGGGTAACTGAAGCTTTCTTT.

In its sample, this clonotype was seen many times. The chain recombines TRBV4-2 with TRBJ2-1; 7 bases match TRBD2. Germline trimming cut 7 bases from V and 7 bases from J; bases unmatched to any gene: 10. Germline assignment: CDR1 LGHNA and CDR2 YNFKEQ. The CDR3 totals 14 residues. The CDR3 is CASMTSPGVNEQFF. Here the CDR3 DNA reads TGTGCCAGCATGACTAGCCCGGGAGTTAATGAGCAGTTCTTC.

The J gene is TRBJ1-2, the V gene TRBV13; D ambiguous. Germline loops: CDR1 PRHDT, CDR2 FYEKMQ (reference sequence). The CDR3 runs 16 residues. V was cut by 10 bases and J by 0 bases, with 21 bases left in between. The CDR3 loop reads CATTSRRPRANYGYTF. CDR3 DNA: TGTGCCACCACCTCTCGCCGACCCAGAGCTAACTATGGCTACACCTTC.

Note on this clonotype: At one boundary the junction diverges from the germline segment, which might be a read error. V usage is TRBV27 and J usage is TRBJ2-1; TRBD1 matches 7 bases. The CDR3 contains 13 residues. Germline-derived CDR1 and CDR2 are MNHEY and SMNVEV (reference sequence). CDR3: CASSWDSYNEQVF. CDR3 sequence (DNA): TGTGCCAGCAGTTGGGACAGCTACAATGAGCAGGTCTTC.

The chain employs TRBV12-5 and TRBJ2-1; TRBD2 agrees at 10 bases. CDR3 length: 14 residues. The V and J ends lost 6 bases and 7 bases, in that order; junction bases with no gene match: 6. CDR1 LGHNT and CDR2 FRNRAP come from the germline V gene. The CDR3 sequence is CASGISGRFNEQFF. In DNA form, the CDR3 reads TGTGCTAGTGGGATTAGCGGGAGGTTTAATGAGCAGTTCTTC.

This chain uses TRBV7-9 with TRBJ2-7, with TRBD1 matching over 7 bases. This CDR3 contains 15 residues. V shed 6 bases and J 4 bases; nucleotides not matched to a gene: 12. Germline V gene data show CDR1 as SEHNR and CDR2 as FQNEAQ (reference sequence). This CDR3 is CASRPGPGQLYEQYF. The CDR3 DNA follows: TGTGCCAGCAGACCCGGTCCGGGACAGCTTTACGAGCAGTACTTC.

This clonotype was seen repeatedly, ten times or more. The J gene is TRBJ1-5, the V gene TRBV10-3, with D possibly being TRBD1 (6 bases). Trimming stripped 0 bases from V and 4 bases from J, with 13 bases between. The CDR3 is 16 residues long. Germline loops: CDR1 ENHRY, CDR2 SYGVKD. The DNA for the CDR3 is TGTGCCATCAGTGAGTCTAGGGGGTTTGAAAATCAGCCCCAGCATTTT. This encodes CAISESRGFENQPQHF.

This clonotype was seen ten or more times. The chain uses TRBV12-3 or TRBV12-4 and TRBJ1-6, with D possibly TRBD1 on 5 matching bases. V gave up 7 bases and J gave up 4 bases, with 11 bases separating them. CDR3 length equals 14 residues. CDR3 coding DNA: TGTGCCAGCAAACCCGGGGGGTATAATTCACCCCTCCACTTT. This translates into CASKPGGYNSPLHF.

As to this clonotype: This may come from a read error, since a much larger clone is one base off. The rearrangement links TRBV20-1 to TRBJ2-1; no clear D. Trimming stripped 0 bases from V and 3 bases from J, with 12 bases between. Germline CDR1 is DFQATT and CDR2 is SNEGSKA (reference sequence). CDR3 length equals 15 residues. In DNA form, the CDR3 reads TGCAGTGCTAGAGATAGTGGGGTCGGCTACAATGAGCAGTTCTTC. This codes for CSARDSGVGYNEQFF.

This clonotype was found many times. The chain carries TRBV7-2 and TRBJ2-7, with 7 bases identical to TRBD1. The J segment lost 5 bases and the V segment lost 3 bases, leaving 7 bases of the junction unmatched. This CDR3 region has 14 residues. CDR1 and CDR2 from the germline V gene are SGHTA and FQGNSA. This CDR3 is CASSFPTGINEQYF. In DNA, the CDR3 is TGTGCCAGCAGCTTCCCGACAGGGATCAACGAGCAGTACTTC.

This chain links TRBV6-1 with TRBJ1-1; D gene unclear. This CDR3 is built from 11 residues. Germline loops: CDR1 MNHNS, CDR2 SASEGT. The V and J ends lost 5 bases and 7 bases respectively, with 8 bases between them. In DNA form, the CDR3 reads TGTGCCAGCAGTTGGACGGATGAAGCTTTCTTT. It translates to CASSWTDEAFF.

At least ten counts were recorded for this clonotype. The genes are TRBV11-2 and TRBJ2-3; D may be TRBD2 (5 bases). The CDR3 contains 13 residues. Trimming left V 1 base short and J 7 bases short, with 9 bases between. Germline-derived CDR1 and CDR2 are SGHAT and FQNNGV. The CDR3 nucleotides are TGTGCCAGCAGCTTAGGAGCGGCGAATACGCAGTATTTT. This translates into CASSLGAANTQYF.

Many counts were recorded for this clonotype. The chain combines TRBV3-1 with TRBJ2-2, with 11 bases matching TRBD2. The CDR3 sequence is 18 residues long. The V gene end was trimmed by 1 base and the J gene end by 4 bases; junction bases not matched to a gene: 8. Germline CDR1 is LGHDT and CDR2 is YNNKEL (reference sequence). CDR3 sequence (DNA): TGTGCCAGCAGCCAAGTCACGTGGCTAGCGGGAGGCACCGGGGAGCTGTTTTTT. Amino acid sequence: CASSQVTWLAGGTGELFF. The full variable domain, its missing parts supplied by reference TRBV3-1 and TRBJ2-2, is DTAVSQTPKYLVTQMGNDKSIKCEQNLGHDTMYWYKQDSKKFLKIMFSYNNKELIINETVPNRFSPKSPDKAHLNLHINSLELGDSAVYFCASSQVTWLAGGTGELFFGEGSRLTVL.